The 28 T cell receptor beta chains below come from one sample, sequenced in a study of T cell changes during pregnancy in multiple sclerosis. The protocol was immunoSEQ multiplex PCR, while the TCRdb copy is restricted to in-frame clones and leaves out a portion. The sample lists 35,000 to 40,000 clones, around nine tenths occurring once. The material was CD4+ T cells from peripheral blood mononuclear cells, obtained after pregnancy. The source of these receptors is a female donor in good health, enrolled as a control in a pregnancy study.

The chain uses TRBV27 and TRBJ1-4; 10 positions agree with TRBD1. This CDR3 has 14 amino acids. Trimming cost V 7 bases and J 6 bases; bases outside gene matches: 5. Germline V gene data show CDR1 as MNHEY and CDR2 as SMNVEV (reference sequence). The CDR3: CASTPTGGYEKLFF. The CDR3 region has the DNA TGTGCCAGCACCCCGACAGGGGGCTATGAAAAACTGTTTTTT.

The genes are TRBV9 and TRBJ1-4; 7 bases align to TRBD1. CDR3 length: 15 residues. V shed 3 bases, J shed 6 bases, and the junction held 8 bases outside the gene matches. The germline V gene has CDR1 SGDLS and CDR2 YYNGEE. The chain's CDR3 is CASSGYRGGDEKLFF. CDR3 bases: TGTGCCAGCAGCGGATACAGGGGAGGAGATGAAAAACTGTTTTTT.

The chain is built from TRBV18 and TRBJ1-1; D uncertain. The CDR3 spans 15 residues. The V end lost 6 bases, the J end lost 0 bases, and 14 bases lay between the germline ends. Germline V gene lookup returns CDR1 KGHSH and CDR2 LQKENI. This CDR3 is CASSPSQALNTEAFF. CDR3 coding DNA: TGTGCCAGCTCCCCATCTCAGGCGCTGAACACTGAAGCTTTCTTT.

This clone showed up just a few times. CDR3 sequence: CASRRQGHTEAFF. DNA of the CDR3: TGTGCCAGCAGGCGACAGGGCCACACTGAAGCTTTCTTT. V and J are TRBV6-5 and TRBJ1-1, with 7 nucleotides matching TRBD1. There are 13 residues in the CDR3. V lost 6 bases and J lost 3; bases outside the gene matches: 4. Germline loops: CDR1 MNHEY, CDR2 SVGAGI.

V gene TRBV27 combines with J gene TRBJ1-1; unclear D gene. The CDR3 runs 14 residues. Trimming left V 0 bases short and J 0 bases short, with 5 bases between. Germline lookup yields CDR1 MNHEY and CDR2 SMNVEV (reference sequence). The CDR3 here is CASSLSRLNTEAFF. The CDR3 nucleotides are TGTGCCAGCAGTTTATCCCGTCTGAACACTGAAGCTTTCTTT.

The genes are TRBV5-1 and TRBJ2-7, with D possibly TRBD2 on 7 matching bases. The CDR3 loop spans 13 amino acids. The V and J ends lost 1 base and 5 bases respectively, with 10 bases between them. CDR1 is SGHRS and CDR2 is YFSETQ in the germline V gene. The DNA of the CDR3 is TGCGCCAGCAGCTTGTGGGAGGGGGACGAGCAGTACTTC. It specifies CASSLWEGDEQYF.

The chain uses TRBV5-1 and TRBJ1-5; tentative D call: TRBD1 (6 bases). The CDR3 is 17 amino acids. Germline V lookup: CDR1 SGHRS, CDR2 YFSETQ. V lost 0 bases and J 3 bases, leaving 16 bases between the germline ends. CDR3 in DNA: TGCGCCAGCAGCTTGGAGGGAGGGGGGGGGCTCAATCAGCCCCAGCATTTT. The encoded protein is CASSLEGGGGLNQPQHF.

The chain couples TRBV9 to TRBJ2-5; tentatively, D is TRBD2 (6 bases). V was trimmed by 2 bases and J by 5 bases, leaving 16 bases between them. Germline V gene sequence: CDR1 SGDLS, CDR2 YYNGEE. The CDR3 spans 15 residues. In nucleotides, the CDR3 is TGTGCCAGCAGCGTGGAGACTAGTCTCGCTGAGACCCAGTACTTC. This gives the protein CASSVETSLAETQYF.

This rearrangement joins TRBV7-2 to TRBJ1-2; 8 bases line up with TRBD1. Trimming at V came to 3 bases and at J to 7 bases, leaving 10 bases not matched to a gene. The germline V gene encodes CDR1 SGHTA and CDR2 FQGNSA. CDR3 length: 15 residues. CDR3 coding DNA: TGTGCCAGCAGCTTGAACTTCGCAGGGGGCAGTGGCTACACCTTC. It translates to CASSLNFAGGSGYTF.

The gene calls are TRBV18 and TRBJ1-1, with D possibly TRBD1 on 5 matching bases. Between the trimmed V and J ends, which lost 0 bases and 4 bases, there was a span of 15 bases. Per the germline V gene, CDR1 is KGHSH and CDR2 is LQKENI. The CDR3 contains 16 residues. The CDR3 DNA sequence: TGTGCCAGCTCACCACCGTCCGGGGGTAGGGGCACTGAAGCTTTCTTT. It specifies CASSPPSGGRGTEAFF.

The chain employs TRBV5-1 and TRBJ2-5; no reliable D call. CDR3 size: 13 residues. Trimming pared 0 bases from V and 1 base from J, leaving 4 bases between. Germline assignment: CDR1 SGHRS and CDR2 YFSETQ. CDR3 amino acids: CASSLVVQETQYF. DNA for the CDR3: TGCGCCAGCAGCTTGGTCGTCCAAGAGACCCAGTACTTC.

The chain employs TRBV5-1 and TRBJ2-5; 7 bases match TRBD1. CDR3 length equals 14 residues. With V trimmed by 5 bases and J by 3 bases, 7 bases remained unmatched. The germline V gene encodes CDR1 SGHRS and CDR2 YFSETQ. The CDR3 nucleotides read TGCGCCAGCAGAATCGTCGGGACAGAAGAGACCCAGTACTTC. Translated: CASRIVGTEETQYF.

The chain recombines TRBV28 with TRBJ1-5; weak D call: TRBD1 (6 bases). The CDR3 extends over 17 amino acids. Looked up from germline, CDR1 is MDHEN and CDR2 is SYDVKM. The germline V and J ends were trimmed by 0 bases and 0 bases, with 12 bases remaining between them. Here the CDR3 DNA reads TGTGCCAGCAGTTTATGGAGGGGGAGCGGTAGCAATCAGCCCCAGCATTTT. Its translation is CASSLWRGSGSNQPQHF.

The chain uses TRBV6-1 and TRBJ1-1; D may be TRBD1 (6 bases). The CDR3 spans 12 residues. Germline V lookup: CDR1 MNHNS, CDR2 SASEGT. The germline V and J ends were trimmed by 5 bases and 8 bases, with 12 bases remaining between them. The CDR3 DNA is TGTGCCAGCAGTAAACAGGGTGGAGAAGCTTTCTTT. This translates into CASSKQGGEAFF.

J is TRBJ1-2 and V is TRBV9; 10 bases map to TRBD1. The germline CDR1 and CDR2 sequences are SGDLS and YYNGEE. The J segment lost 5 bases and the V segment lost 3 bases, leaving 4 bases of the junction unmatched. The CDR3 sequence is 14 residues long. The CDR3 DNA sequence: TGTGCCAGCAGCGGACCGGGACAGGGGTATGGCTACACCTTC. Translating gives CASSGPGQGYGYTF. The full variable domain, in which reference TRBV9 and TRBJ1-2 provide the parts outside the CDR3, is DSGVTQTPKHLITATGQRVTLRCSPRSGDLSVYWYQQSLDQGLQFLIQYYNGEERAKGNILERFSAQQFPDLHSELNLSSLELGDSALYFCASSGPGQGYGYTFGSGTRLTVV.

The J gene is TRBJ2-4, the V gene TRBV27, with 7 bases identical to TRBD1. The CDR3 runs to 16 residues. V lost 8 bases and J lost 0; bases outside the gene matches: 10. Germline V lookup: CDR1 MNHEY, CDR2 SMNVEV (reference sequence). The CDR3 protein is CASGGRDSLAKNIQYF. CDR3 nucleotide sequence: TGTGCCAGCGGGGGCCGGGACAGCCTAGCCAAAAACATTCAGTACTTC.

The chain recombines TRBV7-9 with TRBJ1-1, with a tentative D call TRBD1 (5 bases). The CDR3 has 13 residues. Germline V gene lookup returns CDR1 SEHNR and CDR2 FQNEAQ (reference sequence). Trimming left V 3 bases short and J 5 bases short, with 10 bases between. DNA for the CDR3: TGTGCCAGCAGCTTCGGGGGAAGGACTGAAGCTTTCTTT. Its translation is CASSFGGRTEAFF.

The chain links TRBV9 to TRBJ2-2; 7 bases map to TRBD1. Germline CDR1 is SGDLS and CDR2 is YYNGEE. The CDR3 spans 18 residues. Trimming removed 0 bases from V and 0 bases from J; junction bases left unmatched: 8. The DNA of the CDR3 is TGTGCCAGCAGCGTAGGGGTCAGGGGGTTTACGAACACCGGGGAGCTGTTTTTT. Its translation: CASSVGVRGFTNTGELFF.

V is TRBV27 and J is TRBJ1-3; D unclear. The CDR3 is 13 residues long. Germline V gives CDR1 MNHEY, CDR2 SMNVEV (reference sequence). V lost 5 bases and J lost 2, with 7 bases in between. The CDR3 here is CASSPQAGNTIYF. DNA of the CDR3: TGTGCCAGCAGTCCTCAGGCTGGAAACACCATATATTTT.

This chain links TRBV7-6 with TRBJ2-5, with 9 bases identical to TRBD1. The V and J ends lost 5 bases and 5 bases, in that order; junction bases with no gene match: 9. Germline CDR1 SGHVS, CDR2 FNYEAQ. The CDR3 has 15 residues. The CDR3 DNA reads TGTGCCAGCAGCCCCTCCGGGACAGGGAGTGAGACCCAGTACTTC. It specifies CASSPSGTGSETQYF. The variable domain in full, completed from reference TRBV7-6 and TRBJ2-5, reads GAGVSQSPRYKVTKRGQDVALRCDPISGHVSLYWYRQALGQGPEFLTYFNYEAQQDKSGLPNDRFSAERPEGSISTLTIQRTEQRDSAMYRCASSPSGTGSETQYFGPGTRLLVL.

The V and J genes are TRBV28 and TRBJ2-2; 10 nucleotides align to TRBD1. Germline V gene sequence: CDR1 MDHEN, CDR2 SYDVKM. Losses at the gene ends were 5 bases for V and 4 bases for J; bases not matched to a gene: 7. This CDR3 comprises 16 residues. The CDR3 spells CASSKPGQGSTGELFF. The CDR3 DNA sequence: TGTGCCAGCAGTAAACCGGGACAGGGGAGCACCGGGGAGCTGTTTTTT. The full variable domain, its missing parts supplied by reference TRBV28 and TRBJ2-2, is DVKVTQSSRYLVKRTGEKVFLECVQDMDHENMFWYRQDPGLGLRLIYFSYDVKMKEKGDIPEGYSVSREKKERFSLILESASTNQTSMYLCASSKPGQGSTGELFFGEGSRLTVL.

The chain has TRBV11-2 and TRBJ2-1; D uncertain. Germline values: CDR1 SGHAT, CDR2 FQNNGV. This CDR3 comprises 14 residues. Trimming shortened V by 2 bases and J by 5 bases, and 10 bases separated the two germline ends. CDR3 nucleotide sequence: TGTGCCAGCAGCTTATATAGTACGAACAATGAGCAGTTCTTC. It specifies CASSLYSTNNEQFF.

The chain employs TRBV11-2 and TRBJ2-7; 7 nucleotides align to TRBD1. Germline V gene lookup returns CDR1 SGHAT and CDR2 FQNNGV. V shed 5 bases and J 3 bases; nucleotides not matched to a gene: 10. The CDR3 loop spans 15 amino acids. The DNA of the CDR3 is TGTGCCAGCAGCCCTCAGGGGGTCCCGAACTACGAGCAGTACTTC. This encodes CASSPQGVPNYEQYF.

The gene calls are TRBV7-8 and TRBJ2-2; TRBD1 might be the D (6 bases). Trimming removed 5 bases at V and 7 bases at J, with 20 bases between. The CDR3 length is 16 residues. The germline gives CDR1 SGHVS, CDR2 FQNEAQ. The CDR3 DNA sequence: TGTGCCAGCAGCCTCGGGACACTTAGAGGTGACGGGGAGCTGTTTTTT. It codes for CASSLGTLRGDGELFF.

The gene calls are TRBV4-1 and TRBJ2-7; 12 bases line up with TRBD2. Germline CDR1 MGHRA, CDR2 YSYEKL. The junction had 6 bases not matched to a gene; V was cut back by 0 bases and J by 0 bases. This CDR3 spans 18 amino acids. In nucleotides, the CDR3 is TGCGCCAGCAGCCAAGATGAAGGACTAGCGGGGAGCTCCTACGAGCAGTACTTC. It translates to CASSQDEGLAGSSYEQYF.

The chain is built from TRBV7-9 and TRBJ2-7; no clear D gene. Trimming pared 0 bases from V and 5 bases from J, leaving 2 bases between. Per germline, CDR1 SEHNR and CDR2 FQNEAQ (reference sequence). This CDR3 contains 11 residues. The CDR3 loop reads CASSLADEQYF. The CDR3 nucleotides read TGTGCCAGCAGCTTAGCCGACGAGCAGTACTTC.

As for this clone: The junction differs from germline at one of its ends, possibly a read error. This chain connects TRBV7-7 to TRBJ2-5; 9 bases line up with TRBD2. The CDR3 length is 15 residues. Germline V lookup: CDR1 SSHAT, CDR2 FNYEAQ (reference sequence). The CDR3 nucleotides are TGTGCTAGCAGTCCCAATAGCGGGAGTCTGGAGACCCAGTACTTC. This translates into CASSPNSGSLETQYF.

The CDR3 protein is CASSLTLTDTQYF. The CDR3 DNA sequence: TGCGCCAGCAGCTTAACCCTAACAGATACGCAGTATTTT. The chain employs TRBV5-1 and TRBJ2-3; D remains ambiguous. The CDR3 runs to 13 residues. Germline assignment: CDR1 SGHRS and CDR2 YFSETQ. V lost 2 bases, J lost 3 bases, and 7 bases lay in between.